A selection of T cell receptor beta chains follows, all from one sample in a study of shared clonotypes between healthy human individuals. Sequenced by immunoSEQ multiplex PCR; TCRdb stores in-frame clones only, minus some. The sample contains millions of clones, about 95% of which appear only once. The sample was naive CD8+ T cells sorted from blood. These receptors all come from a man in his late teens or twenties in good health. Both conserved end residues are part of each CDR3. D genes are given only for firm matches. Rows may omit the clone size; those that give it use once, few, many or a size class.

TRBV5-1,TRBD2,TRBJ2-7,once,TGCGCCAGCAGCTCCTTTAGCGGGCCGGGCTACGAGCAGTACTTC,CASSSFSGPGYEQYF
TRBV19,.,TRBJ2-3,once,TGTGCCAGTAGTATGGGGGGAGGAACAGATACGCAGTATTTT,CASSMGGGTDTQYF
TRBV6-6,TRBD1,TRBJ1-2,.,TGTGCCAGCAGCCCGACAGGGAACTATGGCTACACCTTC,CASSPTGNYGYTF
TRBV4-3,.,TRBJ2-7,.,TGCGCCAGCAGCCAAGTCCCGGACAGTATGTACGAGCAGTACTTC,CASSQVPDSMYEQYF
TRBV6-5,TRBD2,TRBJ2-1,.,TGTGCCAGCAGTTATGCGCGGGGGGACTACAATGAGCAGTTCTTC,CASSYARGDYNEQFF
TRBV6-5,.,TRBJ2-7,.,TGTGCCAGCAGTTACTCTGGGGACACGGGGGCTGGCGAGCAGTACTTC,CASSYSGDTGAGEQYF
TRBV2,.,TRBJ1-4,.,TGTGCCAGCTGGGGGGACGATAATGAAAAACTGTTTTTT,CASWGDDNEKLFF
TRBV11-2,.,TRBJ2-7,.,TGTGCCAGCAGCTTGGCGGCAGGGGCCTACGAGCAGTACTTC,CASSLAAGAYEQYF
TRBV5-4,.,TRBJ2-7,.,TGTGCCAGCAGCTCGCCCGAACACTACGAGCAGTACTTC,CASSSPEHYEQYF
TRBV6-6,.,TRBJ1-6,.,TGTGCCAGCAGACAGGTCGATTCACCCCTCCACTTT,CASRQVDSPLHF
TRBV11-2,.,TRBJ2-7,.,TGTGCCAGCAGCTTACGGGACAAAGAGCAGTACTTC,CASSLRDKEQYF
TRBV7-2,TRBD2,TRBJ2-3,.,TGTGCCAGCAGCTCAGGGACTAGAATGCCGGATACGCAGTATTTT,CASSSGTRMPDTQYF
TRBV6-5,TRBD2,TRBJ2-7,.,TGTGCCAGCAGTCAGCGTAGCGGGGTTTCCTACGAGCAGTACTTC,CASSQRSGVSYEQYF
TRBV21-1,.,TRBJ2-2,.,TGTGCCAGCAGCAAAGCGCAGGGGGAAGGGACCTGTGTGGAGCTGTTTTTT,CASSKAQGEGTCVELFF
TRBV29-1,TRBD2,TRBJ2-5,.,TGCAGCGTCCGGACTAGCGGAGGAAGGGAGACCCAGTACTTC,CSVRTSGGRETQYF
TRBV9,TRBD1,TRBJ1-1,.,TGTGCCAGCAGCGGCCGAGACAGGGGAGTTCGGGGAGCTTTCTTT,CASSGRDRGVRGAFF
TRBV18,.,TRBJ2-6,.,TGTGCCAGCTCAGAGGACGTGGACATTTACAGTCGGGCCAACGTCCTGACTTTC,CASSEDVDIYSRANVLTF
TRBV12-5,.,TRBJ1-1,.,TGTGCTAGTGGTTTGGTCTGCTGGGGAGCTTTCTTT,CASGLVCWGAFF
TRBV4-3,TRBD2,TRBJ2-7,.,TGCGCCAGCAGCCAAGATGCGCCTAGCGGGAACGACGAGCAGTACTTC,CASSQDAPSGNDEQYF
TRBV28,.,TRBJ1-6,.,TGTGCCAGCAGTTACGCGGGGGGATATAATTCACCCCTCCACTTT,CASSYAGGYNSPLHF
TRBV6-5,TRBD2,TRBJ2-7,.,TGTGCCAGCAGTTACTCGAGCGGGGAGTCTTCCTACGAGCAGTACTTC,CASSYSSGESSYEQYF
TRBV28,.,TRBJ1-5,.,TGTGCCAGCACCCCTGCCAGGAACAATCAGCCCCAGCATTTT,CASTPARNNQPQHF
TRBV2,TRBD1,TRBJ1-1,.,TGTGCCAACCTGACCACGGACAGGGTAAACACTGAAGCTTTCTTT,CANLTTDRVNTEAFF
TRBV10-2,.,TRBJ1-1,.,TGCGCCAGCAGTCGATTCGAGGATACCTTTTCAGCTTTCTTT,CASSRFEDTFSAFF
TRBV7-8,TRBD2,TRBJ2-2,.,TGTGCCAGCAGCCCCAGGGTGGGCGGGGGTGGCACCGGGGAGCTGTTTTTT,CASSPRVGGGGTGELFF
TRBV9,.,TRBJ2-5,.,TGTGCCAGCAGCGTAGCGGACGGCGGGACCCAGTACTTC,CASSVADGGTQYF
TRBV6-1,TRBD1,TRBJ2-7,.,TGTGCCAGCAGTACCCGGACAGGGGGCTACGAGCAGTACTTC,CASSTRTGGYEQYF
TRBV7-2,TRBD1,TRBJ1-2,few,TGTGCCAGCAGCCTGAGAAGAGGACAGGGCGACCATGGCTACACCTTC,CASSLRRGQGDHGYTF
TRBV28,.,TRBJ1-1,.,TGTGCCAGCAGACTGAACACTGAAGCTTTCTTT,CASRLNTEAFF
TRBV4-1,.,TRBJ2-4,.,TGCGCCAGCAGCCAAGAATGGACTTTAAACATTCAGTACTTC,CASSQEWTLNIQYF
TRBV7-3,TRBD2,TRBJ2-1,.,TGTGCCAGCAGCTTAATGGCGGGGGGCTACAATGAGCAGTTCTTC,CASSLMAGGYNEQFF
TRBV13,.,TRBJ2-7,.,TGTGCCAGCAGCTCGCGCGGGCTTGGTCTCAATCCTCTCGAGCAGTACTTC,CASSSRGLGLNPLEQYF
TRBV5-4,.,TRBJ2-7,.,TGTGCCAGCAGCTTGGGATACTACGAGCAGTACTTC,CASSLGYYEQYF
TRBV5-1,TRBD1,TRBJ2-3,.,TGCGCCAGCAGCTTGAATCGGGACAGGGTTGCAGATACGCAGTATTTT,CASSLNRDRVADTQYF
TRBV25-1,.,TRBJ1-2,few,TGTGCCAGCAGTGAACCCGACAGCCTGAATGGCTACACCTTC,CASSEPDSLNGYTF
TRBV7-9,TRBD2,TRBJ2-1,.,TGTGCCAGCAGCACGACTAGCGGGAGATCCTATGAGCAGTTCTTC,CASSTTSGRSYEQFF
TRBV10-2,.,TRBJ2-5,.,TGCGCCAGCAGTGAGGTTCCGGTGGAGACCCAGTACTTC,CASSEVPVETQYF
TRBV4-1,.,TRBJ2-4,.,TGCGCCAGCAGCCAAGTGTTGGATGGGGAAAACATTCAGTACTTC,CASSQVLDGENIQYF
TRBV9,TRBD1,TRBJ1-3,.,TGTGCCAGCAGCGTAGAGGGACAGGGAGGATCTGGAAACACCATATATTTT,CASSVEGQGGSGNTIYF
TRBV4-3,.,TRBJ1-4,.,TGCGCCAGCAGCCAAGCATCCACGATCGCTAATGAAAAACTGTTTTTT,CASSQASTIANEKLFF
TRBV9,TRBD1,TRBJ2-7,.,TGTGCCAGCAGCGTAGGGGACAGCCAGTACGAGCAGTACTTC,CASSVGDSQYEQYF
TRBV27,.,TRBJ1-2,.,TGTGCCAGCAGGGACGGGCAGGGAGTCGGCGGCTACACCTTC,CASRDGQGVGGYTF
TRBV7-2,TRBD2,TRBJ2-1,once,TGTGCCAGCCTCCCGGGGGGTTCCTTTAAGGAGCAGTTCTTC,CASLPGGSFKEQFF
TRBV6-5,.,TRBJ1-1,.,TGTGCCAGCACCTCTAGTCCGACGGGGAAGACTGAAGCTTTCTTT,CASTSSPTGKTEAFF
TRBV19,.,TRBJ1-3,.,TGTGCCAGTAGTATGGGACCGGTCCCTGGAAACACCATATATTTT,CASSMGPVPGNTIYF
TRBV28,.,TRBJ1-1,.,TGTGCCAGCAGTTTCGGGACGGAGGCTGTAAACACTGAAGCTTTCTTT,CASSFGTEAVNTEAFF
TRBV19,.,TRBJ1-2,.,TGTGCCAGTAGGGACGGCCTAGGGAACACCTTC,CASRDGLGNTF
TRBV18,.,TRBJ2-7,.,TGTGCCAGCTCACCGGTACGGTCTTCCTACGAGCAGTACTTC,CASSPVRSSYEQYF
TRBV4-3,TRBD1,TRBJ2-2,.,TGCGCCAGCAGCCCGAGACAGGGGGCGAACACCGGGGAGCTGTTTTTT,CASSPRQGANTGELFF
TRBV28,.,TRBJ2-1,.,TGTGCCAGCCGTCCTCCCGGGGTAGCGGTGAGGGATGAGCAGTTCTTC,CASRPPGVAVRDEQFF
TRBV5-6,.,TRBJ2-5,.,TGTGCCAGCAGCCTGGAGACGAGTCGGGAAGAGACCCAGTACTTC,CASSLETSREETQYF
TRBV6-5,TRBD1,TRBJ2-2,.,TGTGCCAGCAGTTTCGACAGGGGAGGGAACACCGGGGAGCTGTTTTTT,CASSFDRGGNTGELFF
TRBV6-1,.,TRBJ2-1,.,TGTGCCAGCACCTCCAGTCGGGGTCCCTACAATGAGCAGTTCTTC,CASTSSRGPYNEQFF